These 11 T cell receptor beta chains originate from one sample sequenced in a study of T cells after somatic rescue of genetic block. Generated by immunoSEQ multiplex PCR, the TCRdb table keeps only in-frame clones and is missing some. The sample includes approximately 58,000 clones, 90% to 97% of them seen just once. The specimen sequenced was peripheral blood mononuclear cells (PBMCs). These receptors all stem from a child under three years old.

CDR3 in DNA: TGCGCCAGCAGCGCCCTGACTAGGGATGAGCAGTTCTTC. As protein: CASSALTRDEQFF. The chain employs TRBV5-1 and TRBJ2-1; D possibly corresponds to TRBD2 (6 bases). V was clipped by 4 bases and J by 8 bases, with 13 bases between them. The CDR3 has 13 residues. The germline V gene encodes CDR1 SGHRS and CDR2 YFSETQ.

This clone was observed a single time. The chain links TRBV19 to TRBJ2-5; the match to TRBD2 covers 8 bases. The J segment lost 1 base and the V segment lost 5 bases, leaving 3 bases of the junction unmatched. CDR1 and CDR2 from the germline V gene are LNHDA and SQIVND (reference sequence). This CDR3 region has 14 residues. In nucleotides, the CDR3 is TGTGCCAGTAGTCCCACTAGCGGCCAAGAGACCCAGTACTTC. Its translation is CASSPTSGQETQYF.

The J gene is TRBJ1-1, the V gene TRBV11-2; the match to TRBD1 covers 7 bases. CDR3 length: 13 residues. The trim removed 1 base at V and 8 bases at J, leaving 4 bases unmatched. Germline assignment: CDR1 SGHAT and CDR2 FQNNGV. The CDR3 region has the DNA TGTGCCAGCAGCTTAGCGACAGGGTCAGAAGCTTTCTTT. Residues: CASSLATGSEAFF. Complete variable domain (other parts from reference TRBV11-2 and TRBJ1-1): EAGVAQSPRYKIIEKRQSVAFWCNPISGHATLYWYQQILGQGPKLLIQFQNNGVVDDSQLPKDRFSAERLKGVDSTLKIQPAKLEDSAVYLCASSLATGSEAFFGQGTRLTVV.

This chain connects TRBV11-2 to TRBJ2-7, with 8 bases aligning to TRBD2. Germline CDR1 SGHAT, CDR2 FQNNGV. The CDR3 totals 14 residues. Trimming took 0 bases from V and 7 from J; bases not matched to a gene: 5. The CDR3 region is CASSLDLLAGEQYF. As DNA, the CDR3 is TGTGCCAGCAGCTTAGATCTCTTAGCGGGGGAGCAGTACTTC. Filled out from reference TRBV11-2 and TRBJ2-7, the complete variable domain reads EAGVAQSPRYKIIEKRQSVAFWCNPISGHATLYWYQQILGQGPKLLIQFQNNGVVDDSQLPKDRFSAERLKGVDSTLKIQPAKLEDSAVYLCASSLDLLAGEQYFGPGTRLTVT.

The chain employs TRBV9 and TRBJ1-1; D is uncertain. The germline V and J ends were trimmed by 1 base and 6 bases, with 10 bases remaining between them. The CDR3 has 13 residues. CDR1 is SGDLS and CDR2 is YYNGEE in the germline V gene. CDR3 DNA sequence: TGTGCCAGCAGCGTATCGAGCTTCTCTGAAGCTTTCTTT. This gives the protein CASSVSSFSEAFF.

The chain carries TRBV6-1 and TRBJ2-2; weak D call: TRBD1 (6 bases). This CDR3 spans 14 amino acids. The V gene lost 5 bases and the J gene lost 3 bases, with 10 bases spanning the gap. Germline-derived CDR1 and CDR2 are MNHNS and SASEGT. CDR3 in amino acids: CASSTGFDTGELFF. CDR3 DNA sequence: TGTGCCAGCAGTACAGGGTTCGACACCGGGGAGCTGTTTTTT.

This chain links TRBV5-1 with TRBJ2-3; D is unresolved. The length of the CDR3 is 14 residues. The V and J ends lost 2 bases and 4 bases respectively, with 11 bases between them. Germline values: CDR1 SGHRS, CDR2 YFSETQ. The CDR3 reads CASSFRVGSDTQYF. CDR3 bases: TGCGCCAGCAGCTTCCGGGTTGGATCAGATACGCAGTATTTT.

The rearrangement uses TRBV5-1 and TRBJ2-7, with a possible D match to TRBD2 (6 bases). This CDR3 is 12 amino acids long. The germline V gene encodes CDR1 SGHRS and CDR2 YFSETQ. V lost 4 bases, J lost 5 bases, and 10 bases lay in between. The CDR3 DNA reads as TGCGCCAGCAGCGCAGGGACTCACGAGCAGTACTTC. Its protein is CASSAGTHEQYF. Drawing the rest from reference TRBV5-1 and TRBJ2-7, the complete variable domain is KAGVTQTPRYLIKTRGQQVTLSCSPISGHRSVSWYQQTPGQGLQFLFEYFSETQRNKGNFPGRFSGRQFSNSRSEMNVSTLELGDSALYLCASSAGTHEQYFGPGTRLTVT.

This chain connects TRBV28 to TRBJ2-1; the match to TRBD2 covers 8 bases. Trimming at V came to 7 bases and at J to 3 bases, leaving 8 bases not matched to a gene. The CDR3 loop spans 15 amino acids. Per germline, CDR1 MDHEN and CDR2 SYDVKM. The CDR3 spells CASTRRTSGYNEQFF. CDR3 bases: TGTGCCAGCACAAGGCGCACTAGCGGCTACAATGAGCAGTTCTTC.

V usage is TRBV9 and J usage is TRBJ2-1; D perhaps matches TRBD2 (6 bases). Germline loops: CDR1 SGDLS, CDR2 YYNGEE. The CDR3 runs 15 residues. Trimming left V 1 base short and J 4 bases short, with 12 bases between. CDR3 DNA sequence: TGTGCCAGCAGCGTATCGGGGACTCCGTACAATGAGCAGTTCTTC. Encoded protein: CASSVSGTPYNEQFF.

The CDR3 loop reads CASSPRQGAPNEQFF. CDR3 coding DNA: TGTGCCAGCTCACCACGGCAGGGGGCGCCTAATGAGCAGTTCTTC. The chain combines TRBV18 with TRBJ2-1; 8 bases line up with TRBD1. The germline V gene has CDR1 KGHSH and CDR2 LQKENI. This CDR3 region has 15 residues. V trimming: 1 base; J trimming: 7 bases; junction bases outside the gene matches: 6.